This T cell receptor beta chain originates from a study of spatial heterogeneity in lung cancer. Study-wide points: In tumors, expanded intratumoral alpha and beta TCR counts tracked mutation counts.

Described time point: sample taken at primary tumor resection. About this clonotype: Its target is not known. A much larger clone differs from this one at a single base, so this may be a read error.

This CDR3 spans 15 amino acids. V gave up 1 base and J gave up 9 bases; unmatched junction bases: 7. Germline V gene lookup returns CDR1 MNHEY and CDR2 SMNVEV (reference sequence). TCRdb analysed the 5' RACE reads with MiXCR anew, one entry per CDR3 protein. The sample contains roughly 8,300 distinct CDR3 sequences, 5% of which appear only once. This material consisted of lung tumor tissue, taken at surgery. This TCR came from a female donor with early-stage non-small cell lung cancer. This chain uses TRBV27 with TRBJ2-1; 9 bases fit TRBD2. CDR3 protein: CASSLLVAGVGEQFF. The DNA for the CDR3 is TGTGCCAGCAGTTTATTGGTAGCGGGAGTGGGTGAGCAGTTCTTC.